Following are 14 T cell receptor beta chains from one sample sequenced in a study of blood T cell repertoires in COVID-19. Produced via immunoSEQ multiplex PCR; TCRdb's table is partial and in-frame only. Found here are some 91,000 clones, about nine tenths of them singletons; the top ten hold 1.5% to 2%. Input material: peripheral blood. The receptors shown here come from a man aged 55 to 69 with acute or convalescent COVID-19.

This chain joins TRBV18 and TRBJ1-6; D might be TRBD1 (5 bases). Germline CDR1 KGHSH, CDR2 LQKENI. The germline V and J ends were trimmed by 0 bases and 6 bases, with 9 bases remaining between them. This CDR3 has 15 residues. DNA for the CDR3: TGTGCCAGCTCACCACCGGGGGGGGGTAATTCACCCCTCCACTTT. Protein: CASSPPGGGNSPLHF. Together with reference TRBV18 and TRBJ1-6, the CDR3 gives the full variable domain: NAGVMQNPRHLVRRRGQEARLRCSPMKGHSHVYWYRQLPEEGLKFMVYLQKENIIDESGMPKERFSAEFPKEGPSILRIQQVVRGDSAAYFCASSPPGGGNSPLHFGNGTRLTVT.

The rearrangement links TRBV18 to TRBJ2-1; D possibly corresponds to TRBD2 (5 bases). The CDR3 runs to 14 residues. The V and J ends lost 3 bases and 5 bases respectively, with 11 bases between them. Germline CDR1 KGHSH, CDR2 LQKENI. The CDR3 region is CASSPDGGNNEQFF. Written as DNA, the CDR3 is TGTGCCAGCTCACCTGACGGAGGAAACAATGAGCAGTTCTTC.

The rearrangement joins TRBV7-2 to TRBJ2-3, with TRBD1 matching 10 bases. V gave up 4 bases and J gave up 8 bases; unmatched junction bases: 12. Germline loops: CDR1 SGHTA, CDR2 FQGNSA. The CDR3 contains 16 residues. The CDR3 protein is CASSYTGQGLGVTQYF. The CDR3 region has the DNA TGTGCCAGCAGCTATACGGGACAGGGGCTTGGGGTTACGCAGTATTTT. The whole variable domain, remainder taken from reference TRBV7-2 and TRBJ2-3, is GAGVSQSPSNKVTEKGKDVELRCDPISGHTALYWYRQSLGQGLEFLIYFQGNSAPDKSGLPSDRFSAERTGGSVSTLTIQRTQQEDSAVYLCASSYTGQGLGVTQYFGPGTRLTVL.

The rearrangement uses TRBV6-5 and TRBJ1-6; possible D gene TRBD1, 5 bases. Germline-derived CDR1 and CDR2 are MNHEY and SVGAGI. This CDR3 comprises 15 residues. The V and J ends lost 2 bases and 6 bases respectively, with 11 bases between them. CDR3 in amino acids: CASSYGWDFNSPLHF. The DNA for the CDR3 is TGTGCCAGCAGTTACGGATGGGACTTTAATTCACCCCTCCACTTT.

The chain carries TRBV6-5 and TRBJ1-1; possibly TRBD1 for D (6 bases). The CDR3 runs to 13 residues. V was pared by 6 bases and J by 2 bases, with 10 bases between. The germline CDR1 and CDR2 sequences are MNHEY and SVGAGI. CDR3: CASRPGGNTEAFF. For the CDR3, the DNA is TGTGCCAGCAGGCCGGGGGGCAACACTGAAGCTTTCTTT.

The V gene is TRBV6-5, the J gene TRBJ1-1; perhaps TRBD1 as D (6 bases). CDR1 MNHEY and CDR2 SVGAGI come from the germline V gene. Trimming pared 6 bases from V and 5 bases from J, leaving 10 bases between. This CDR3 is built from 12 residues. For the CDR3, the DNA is TGTGCCAGCAGGACCGGACAGACTGAAGCTTTCTTT. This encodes CASRTGQTEAFF.

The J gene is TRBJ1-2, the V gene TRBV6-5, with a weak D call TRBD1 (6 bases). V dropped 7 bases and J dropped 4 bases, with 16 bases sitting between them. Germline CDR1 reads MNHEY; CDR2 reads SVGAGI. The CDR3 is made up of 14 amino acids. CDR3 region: CASNLGGAGYGYTF. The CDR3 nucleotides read TGTGCCAGCAACTTAGGGGGTGCCGGCTATGGCTACACCTTC.

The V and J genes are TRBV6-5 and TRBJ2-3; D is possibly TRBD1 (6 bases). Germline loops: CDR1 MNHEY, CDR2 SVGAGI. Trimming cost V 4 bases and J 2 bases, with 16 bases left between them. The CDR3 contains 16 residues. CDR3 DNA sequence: TGTGCCAGCAGTTGGGGGCTACCCCTGGACACAGATACGCAGTATTTT. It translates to CASSWGLPLDTDTQYF.

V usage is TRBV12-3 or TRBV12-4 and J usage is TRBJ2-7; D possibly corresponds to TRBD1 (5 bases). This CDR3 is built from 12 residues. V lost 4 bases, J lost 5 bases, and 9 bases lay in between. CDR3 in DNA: TGTGCCAGCAGTTACCTAGGGGACGAGCAGTACGTC. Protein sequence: CASSYLGDEQYV.

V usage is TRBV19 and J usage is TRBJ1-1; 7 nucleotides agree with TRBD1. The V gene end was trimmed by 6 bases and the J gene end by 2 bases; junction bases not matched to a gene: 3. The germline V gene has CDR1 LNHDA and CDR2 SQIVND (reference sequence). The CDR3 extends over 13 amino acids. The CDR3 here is CASRRTGNTEAFF. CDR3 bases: TGTGCCAGTAGACGGACAGGTAACACTGAAGCTTTCTTT.

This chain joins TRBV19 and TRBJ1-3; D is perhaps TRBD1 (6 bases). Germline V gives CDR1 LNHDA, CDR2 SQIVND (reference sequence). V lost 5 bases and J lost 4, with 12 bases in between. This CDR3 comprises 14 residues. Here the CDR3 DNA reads TGTGCCAGTAGTCCCGGGACATTGGGAAACACCATATATTTT. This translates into CASSPGTLGNTIYF.

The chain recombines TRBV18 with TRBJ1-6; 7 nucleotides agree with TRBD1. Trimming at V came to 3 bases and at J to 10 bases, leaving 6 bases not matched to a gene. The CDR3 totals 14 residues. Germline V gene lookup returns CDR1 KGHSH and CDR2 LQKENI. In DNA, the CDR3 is TGTGCCAGCTCACCCGGGACAGAAGGATCACCCCTCCACTTT. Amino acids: CASSPGTEGSPLHF.

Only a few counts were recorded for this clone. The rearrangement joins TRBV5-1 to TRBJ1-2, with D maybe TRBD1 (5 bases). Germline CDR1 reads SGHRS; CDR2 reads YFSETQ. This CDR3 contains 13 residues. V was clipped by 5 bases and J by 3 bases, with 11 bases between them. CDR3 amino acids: CASRDNEYYGYTF. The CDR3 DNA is TGCGCCAGCAGGGACAACGAGTACTATGGCTACACCTTC.

CDR3 sequence: CSASWGGNTNEKLFF. The CDR3 nucleotides are TGCAGTGCTAGTTGGGGGGGCAACACTAATGAAAAACTGTTTTTT. This chain uses TRBV20-1 with TRBJ1-4, with a tentative D call TRBD1 (6 bases). From germline, CDR1 is DFQATT and CDR2 SNEGSKA (reference sequence). V was trimmed by 3 bases and J by 2 bases, leaving 13 bases between them. The CDR3 contains 15 residues.